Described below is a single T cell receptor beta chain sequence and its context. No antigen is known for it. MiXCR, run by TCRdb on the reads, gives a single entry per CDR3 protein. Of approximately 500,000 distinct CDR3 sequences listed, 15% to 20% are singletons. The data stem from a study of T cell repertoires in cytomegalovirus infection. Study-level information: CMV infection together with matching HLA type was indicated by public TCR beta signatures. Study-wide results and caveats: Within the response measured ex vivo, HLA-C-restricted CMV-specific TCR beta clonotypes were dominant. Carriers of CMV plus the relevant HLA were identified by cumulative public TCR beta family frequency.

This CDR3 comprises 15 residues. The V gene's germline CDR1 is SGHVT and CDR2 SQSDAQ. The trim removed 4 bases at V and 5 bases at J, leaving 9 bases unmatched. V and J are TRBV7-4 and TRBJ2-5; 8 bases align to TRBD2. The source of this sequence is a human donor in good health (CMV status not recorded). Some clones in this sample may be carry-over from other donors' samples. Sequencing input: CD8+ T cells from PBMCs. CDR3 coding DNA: TGTGCCAGCAGCTCCGTTCGGGGGGGGGACGAGACCCAGTACTTC. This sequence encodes CASSSVRGGDETQYF.